This T cell receptor beta chain was identified during a study of T cell repertoires in cytomegalovirus infection. In TCRdb, the reads were re-called with MiXCR into one record per CDR3 protein. Among about 140,000 distinct CDR3 sequences listed, about 6.5% were seen once. The CDR3 has 11 amino acids. V was shortened by 2 bases and J by 9 bases, with 5 bases between the two germline ends. Comment on this clonotype: A much larger clone lies one base from this, so it may be a read error.

The sample consisted of PBMCs. This clonotype was obtained from a human donor in good health (CMV status not recorded). Some clones in this sample may be carry-over from other donors' samples. The rearrangement joins TRBV12-3 or TRBV12-4 to TRBJ2-1; D is unclear. The DNA for the CDR3 is TGTGCCAGCAGTTTAAACCGTGAGCAGTTCTTC. Its translation: CASSLNREQFF.